The sequence of this TCR beta chain was determined in a study of shared clonotypes between healthy human individuals. Whole-study results and caveats: The low donor count limited represented genetic and exposure-history diversity. Generally, estimated richness proved larger in naive subsets than it did in memory subsets.

TCRdb keeps only in-frame clones here, not all; method: immunoSEQ multiplex PCR. This sample carries about 2.3 million clones, over 90% of them seen once, and the ten largest clones take about 0.39%. This clone was picked up a small number of times. Its antigen is unidentified. The CDR3 loop spans 12 amino acids. Germline assignment: CDR1 SNHLY and CDR2 FYNNEI. V lost 11 bases and J lost 0; bases outside the gene matches: 2. Donors, without exception, were Caucasian adults residing in Nashville, Tennessee. The receptor was isolated from a man between 18 and 35 years old in good health. Some clones in this sample may be carry-over from other donors' samples. The specimen was naive CD4+ T cells from PBMCs. The subset: CD45RA+ positively selected. The V and J genes are TRBV2 and TRBJ1-1, with 8 positions matching TRBD1. The CDR3 spells CAGQGMNTEAFF. In nucleotides, the CDR3 is TGTGCCGGACAGGGAATGAACACTGAAGCTTTCTTT.